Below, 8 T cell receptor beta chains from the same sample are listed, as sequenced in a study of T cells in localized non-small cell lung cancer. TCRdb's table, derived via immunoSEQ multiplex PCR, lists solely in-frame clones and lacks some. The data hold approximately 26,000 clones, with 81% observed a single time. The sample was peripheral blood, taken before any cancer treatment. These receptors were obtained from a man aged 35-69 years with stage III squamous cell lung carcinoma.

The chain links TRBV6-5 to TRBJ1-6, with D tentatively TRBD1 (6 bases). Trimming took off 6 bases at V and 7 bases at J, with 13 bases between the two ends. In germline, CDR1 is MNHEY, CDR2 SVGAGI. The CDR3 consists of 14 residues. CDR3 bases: TGTGCCAGCAGGGGCGGGGGGCGAAATTCACCCCTCCACTTT. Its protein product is CASRGGGRNSPLHF.

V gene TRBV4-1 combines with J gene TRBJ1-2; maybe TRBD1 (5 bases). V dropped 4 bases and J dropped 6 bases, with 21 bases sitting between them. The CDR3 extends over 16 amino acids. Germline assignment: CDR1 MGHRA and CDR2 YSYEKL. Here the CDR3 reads CASSLAGGSGRDGYTF. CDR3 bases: TGCGCCAGCAGCCTAGCGGGGGGATCGGGGCGTGATGGCTACACCTTC.

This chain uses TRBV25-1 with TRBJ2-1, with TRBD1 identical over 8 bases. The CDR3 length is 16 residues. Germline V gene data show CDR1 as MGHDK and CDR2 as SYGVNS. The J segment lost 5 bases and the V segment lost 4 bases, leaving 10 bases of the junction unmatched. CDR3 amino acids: CASSVPHGQGNNEQFF. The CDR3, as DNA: TGTGCCAGCAGTGTCCCACACGGACAGGGCAACAATGAGCAGTTCTTC.

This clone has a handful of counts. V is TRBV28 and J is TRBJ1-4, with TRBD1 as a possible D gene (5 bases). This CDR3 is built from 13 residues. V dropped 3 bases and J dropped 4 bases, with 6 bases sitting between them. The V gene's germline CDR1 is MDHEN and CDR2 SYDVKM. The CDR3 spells CASSLGGNEKLFF. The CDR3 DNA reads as TGTGCCAGCAGTTTGGGGGGTAATGAAAAACTGTTTTTT. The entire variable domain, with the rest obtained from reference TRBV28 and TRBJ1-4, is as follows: DVKVTQSSRYLVKRTGEKVFLECVQDMDHENMFWYRQDPGLGLRLIYFSYDVKMKEKGDIPEGYSVSREKKERFSLILESASTNQTSMYLCASSLGGNEKLFFGSGTQLSVL.

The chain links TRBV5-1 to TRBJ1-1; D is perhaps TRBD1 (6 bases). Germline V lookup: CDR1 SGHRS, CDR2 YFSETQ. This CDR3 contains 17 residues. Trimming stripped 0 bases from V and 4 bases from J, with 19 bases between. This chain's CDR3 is CASSLVPGDLVGTEAFF. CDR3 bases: TGCGCCAGCAGCTTGGTGCCAGGGGACCTCGTTGGCACTGAAGCTTTCTTT.

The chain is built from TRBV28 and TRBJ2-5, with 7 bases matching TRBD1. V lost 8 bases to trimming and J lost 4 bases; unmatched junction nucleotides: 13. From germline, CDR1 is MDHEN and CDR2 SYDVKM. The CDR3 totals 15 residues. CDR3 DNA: TGTGCCAGCGCGAGAACAGGGGACATCCGAGAGACCCAGTACTTC. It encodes CASARTGDIRETQYF.

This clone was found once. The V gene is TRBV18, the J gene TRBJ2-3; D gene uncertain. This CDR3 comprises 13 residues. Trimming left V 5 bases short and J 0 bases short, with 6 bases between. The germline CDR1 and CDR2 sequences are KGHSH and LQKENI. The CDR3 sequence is CASSSDSTDTQYF. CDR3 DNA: TGTGCCAGCTCATCGGACAGCACAGATACGCAGTATTTT.

This chain's CDR3 is CASSLDPGFSEQFF. The CDR3 DNA follows: TGTGCCAGCAGCTTAGACCCGGGATTCAGTGAGCAGTTCTTC. The chain is built from TRBV7-2 and TRBJ2-1, with D maybe TRBD2 (5 bases). CDR3 length: 14 residues. Germline V gene data show CDR1 as SGHTA and CDR2 as FQGNSA. The germline V and J ends were trimmed by 1 base and 9 bases, with 13 bases remaining between them. Looking up the rest from reference TRBV7-2 and TRBJ2-1 gives the full variable domain: GAGVSQSPSNKVTEKGKDVELRCDPISGHTALYWYRQSLGQGLEFLIYFQGNSAPDKSGLPSDRFSAERTGGSVSTLTIQRTQQEDSAVYLCASSLDPGFSEQFFGPGTRLTVL.